Described below is a single T cell receptor (beta chain) sequence and its context. The data were obtained in a study of blood T cell repertoires in COVID-19. Study overall: There were acute and convalescent COVID-19 samples, and they came from the United States, Italy and Spain. PBMCs, B-cell-depleted T cells, or T cells provided the cDNA or gDNA that made up the material.

Germline V gene lookup returns CDR1 LNHDA and CDR2 SQIVND (reference sequence). The CDR3 loop spans 14 amino acids. V was pared by 3 bases and J by 3 bases, with 11 bases between. In the study's own analysis: Using reference gene primer amplification, nucleated cell counts were estimated. Clones were read by immunoSEQ multiplex PCR, and TCRdb kept only the in-frame ones, dropping some. V, J and clone size are taken as reported in that table, and D and trimming were inferred from the DNA itself. The sample carries about 64,000 clones, around 80% recorded once. The sample was peripheral blood. This clonotype was obtained from a man aged 60-69 years with COVID-19, enrolled during active disease. This chain links TRBV19 with TRBJ1-1, with TRBD1 as a possible D gene (5 bases). CDR3 DNA sequence: TGTGCCAGTAGTATTGGGGTAGGGGACACTGAAGCTTTCTTT. Translating gives CASSIGVGDTEAFF.